This TCR beta chain was recovered during a study of cytomegalovirus exposure and HLA in healthy donors. Across the study: The platform used for the 120 or so validation repertoires matched that of the 650 to 750 first-cohort repertoires, a later analysis reported. Study findings and constraints: Cytomegalovirus association was assigned to about 150 TCR beta chains. It was confirmed in vitro that three of the CMV-associated chains were specific for CMV antigens.

Assay used: immunoSEQ multiplex PCR; TCRdb lists only in-frame clones, some missing. The sample includes about 74,000 clones, about 94% of them seen just once. Points on this clone: As yet, its antigen is unknown.

CDR3 length: 12 residues. Germline V gives CDR1 KGHSH, CDR2 LQKENI. The V end was cut by 2 bases, the J end by 3 bases, with 5 bases between. The sample taken for sequencing was PBMCs. The receptor was derived from a man between 18 and 29 years old in good health and CMV-seropositive. This chain joins TRBV18 and TRBJ2-7, with unresolved D. The CDR3 here is CASSPGDYEQYF. The CDR3 coding sequence is TGTGCCAGCTCACCAGGAGACTACGAGCAGTACTTC.